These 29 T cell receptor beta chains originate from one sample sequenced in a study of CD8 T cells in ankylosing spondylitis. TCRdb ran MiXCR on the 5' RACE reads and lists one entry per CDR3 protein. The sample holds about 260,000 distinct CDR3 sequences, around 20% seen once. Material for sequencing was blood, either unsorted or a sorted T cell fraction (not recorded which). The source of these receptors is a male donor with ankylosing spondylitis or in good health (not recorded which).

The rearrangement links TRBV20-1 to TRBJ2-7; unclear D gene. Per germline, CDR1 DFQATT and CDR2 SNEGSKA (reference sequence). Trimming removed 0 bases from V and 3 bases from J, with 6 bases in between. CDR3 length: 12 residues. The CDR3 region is CSAREGIYEQYV. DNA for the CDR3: TGCAGTGCTAGAGAGGGGATCTACGAGCAGTACGTC.

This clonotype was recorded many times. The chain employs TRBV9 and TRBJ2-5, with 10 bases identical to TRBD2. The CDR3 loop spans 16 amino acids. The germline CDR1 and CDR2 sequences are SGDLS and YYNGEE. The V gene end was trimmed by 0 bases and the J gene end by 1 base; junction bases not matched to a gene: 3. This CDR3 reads CASSVEGTSAQETQYF. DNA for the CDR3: TGTGCCAGCAGCGTAGAAGGGACTAGCGCCCAAGAGACCCAGTACTTC.

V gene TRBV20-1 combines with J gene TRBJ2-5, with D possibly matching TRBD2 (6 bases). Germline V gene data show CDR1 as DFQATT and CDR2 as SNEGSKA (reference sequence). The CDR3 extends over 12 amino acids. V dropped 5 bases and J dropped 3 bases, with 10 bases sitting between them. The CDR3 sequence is CSAGPGEETQYF. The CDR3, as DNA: TGCAGTGCTGGCCCGGGGGAAGAGACCCAGTACTTC.

Here the CDR3 DNA reads TGTGCCAGCAGCTTAGGGCTAGCCTCCTTTGACGGGGAGCTGTTTTTT. Translation: CASSLGLASFDGELFF. The chain joins TRBV11-2 to TRBJ2-2; tentatively, D is TRBD2 (5 bases). The CDR3 totals 16 residues. CDR1 and CDR2 (germline): SGHAT, FQNNGV. V lost 1 base, J lost 7 bases, and 16 bases lay in between.

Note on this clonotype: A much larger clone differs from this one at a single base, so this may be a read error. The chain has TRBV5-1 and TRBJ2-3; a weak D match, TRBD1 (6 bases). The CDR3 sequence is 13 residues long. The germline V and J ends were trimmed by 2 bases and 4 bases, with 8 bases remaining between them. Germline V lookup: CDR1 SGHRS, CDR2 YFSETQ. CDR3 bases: TGCGCCAGCAGCTTCGAGGGGGCAGATACGCAGTATTTT. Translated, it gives CASSFEGADTQYF.

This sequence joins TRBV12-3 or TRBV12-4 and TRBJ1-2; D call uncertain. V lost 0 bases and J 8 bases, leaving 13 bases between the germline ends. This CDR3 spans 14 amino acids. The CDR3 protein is CASSLASGSSGYTF. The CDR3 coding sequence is TGTGCCAGCAGTTTAGCATCAGGCTCCTCCGGCTACACCTTC.

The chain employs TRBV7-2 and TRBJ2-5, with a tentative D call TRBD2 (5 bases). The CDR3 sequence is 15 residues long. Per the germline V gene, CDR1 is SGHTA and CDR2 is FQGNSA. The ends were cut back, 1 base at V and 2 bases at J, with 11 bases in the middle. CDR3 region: CASSLVGLGQETQYF. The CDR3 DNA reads TGTGCCAGCAGCTTAGTCGGACTGGGGCAAGAGACCCAGTACTTC.

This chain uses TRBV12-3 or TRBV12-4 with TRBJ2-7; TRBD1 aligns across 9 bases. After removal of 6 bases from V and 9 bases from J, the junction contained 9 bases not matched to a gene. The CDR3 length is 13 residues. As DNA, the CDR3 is TGTGCCAGCAGCCACGGGACAGGGAAAGGGCAGTACGTC. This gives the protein CASSHGTGKGQYV.

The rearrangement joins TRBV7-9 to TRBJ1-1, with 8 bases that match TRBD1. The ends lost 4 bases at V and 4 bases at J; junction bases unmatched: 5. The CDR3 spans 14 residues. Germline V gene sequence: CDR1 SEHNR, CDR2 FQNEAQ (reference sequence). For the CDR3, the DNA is TGTGCCAGCAGCTGGTGGGACAGGCCCACTGAAGCTTTCTTT. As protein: CASSWWDRPTEAFF.

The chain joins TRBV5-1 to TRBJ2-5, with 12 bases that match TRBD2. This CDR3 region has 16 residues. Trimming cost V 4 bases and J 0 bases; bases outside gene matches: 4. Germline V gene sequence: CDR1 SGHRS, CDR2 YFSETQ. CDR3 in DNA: TGCGCCAGCAGCCCAGGACTAGCGGGGTACCAAGAGACCCAGTACTTC. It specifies CASSPGLAGYQETQYF.

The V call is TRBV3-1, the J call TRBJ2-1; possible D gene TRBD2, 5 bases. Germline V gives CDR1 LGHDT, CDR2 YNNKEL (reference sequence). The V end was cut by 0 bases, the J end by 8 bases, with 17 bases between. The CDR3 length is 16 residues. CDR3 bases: TGTGCCAGCAGCCAAGAACAGAGGACTTTTTATGATGAGCAGTTCTTC. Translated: CASSQEQRTFYDEQFF.

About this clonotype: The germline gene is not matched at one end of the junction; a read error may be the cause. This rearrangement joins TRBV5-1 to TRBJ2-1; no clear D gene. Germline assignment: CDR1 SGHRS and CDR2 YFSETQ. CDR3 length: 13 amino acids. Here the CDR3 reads CASSFTSNNGQFF. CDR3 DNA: TGCGCCAGCAGCTTTACCTCAAACAATGGGCAGTTCTTC.

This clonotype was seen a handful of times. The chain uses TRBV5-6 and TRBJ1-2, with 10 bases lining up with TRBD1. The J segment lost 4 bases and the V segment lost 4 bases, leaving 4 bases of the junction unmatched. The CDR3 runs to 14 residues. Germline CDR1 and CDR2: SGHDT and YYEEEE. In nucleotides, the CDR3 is TGTGCCAGCAGCCGGGACAGGGGTGGCTATGGCTACACCTTC. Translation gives CASSRDRGGYGYTF.

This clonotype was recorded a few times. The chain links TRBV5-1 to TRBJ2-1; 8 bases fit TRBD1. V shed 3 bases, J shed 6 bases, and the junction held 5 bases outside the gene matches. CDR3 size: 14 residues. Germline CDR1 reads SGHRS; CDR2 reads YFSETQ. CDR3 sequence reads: CASSSGTGLNEQFF. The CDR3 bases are TGCGCCAGCAGCTCCGGGACAGGCCTCAATGAGCAGTTCTTC.

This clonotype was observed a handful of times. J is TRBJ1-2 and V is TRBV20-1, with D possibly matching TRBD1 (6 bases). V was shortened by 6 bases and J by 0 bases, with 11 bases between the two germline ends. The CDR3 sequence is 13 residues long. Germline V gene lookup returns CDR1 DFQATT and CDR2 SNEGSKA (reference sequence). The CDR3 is CSATGTTNYGYTF. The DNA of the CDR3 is TGCAGTGCCACCGGGACAACTAACTATGGCTACACCTTC.

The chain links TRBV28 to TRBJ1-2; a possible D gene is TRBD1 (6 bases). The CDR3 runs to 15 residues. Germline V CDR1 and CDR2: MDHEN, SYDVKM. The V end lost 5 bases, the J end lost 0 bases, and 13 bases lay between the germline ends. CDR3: CASSPSGVANYGYTF. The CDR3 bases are TGTGCCAGCAGTCCGTCAGGGGTCGCTAACTATGGCTACACCTTC.

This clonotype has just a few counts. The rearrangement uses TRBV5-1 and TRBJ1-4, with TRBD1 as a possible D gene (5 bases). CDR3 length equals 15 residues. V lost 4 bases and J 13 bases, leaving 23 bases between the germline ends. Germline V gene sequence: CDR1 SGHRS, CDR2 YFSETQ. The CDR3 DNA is TGCGCCAGCAGCCCGGCGGGGACCGGGGTTGGGTTACTGTTTTTT. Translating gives CASSPAGTGVGLLFF.

DNA for the CDR3: TGTGCCAGCAGCCCGGGGGGCGGGAGTGTCGCCTACGAGCAGTACGTC. The encoded protein is CASSPGGGSVAYEQYV. J is TRBJ2-7 and V is TRBV7-8, with D perhaps TRBD2 (7 bases). The germline CDR1 and CDR2 sequences are SGHVS and FQNEAQ. The CDR3 covers 16 residues. Trimming cost V 5 bases and J 2 bases, with 19 bases left between them.

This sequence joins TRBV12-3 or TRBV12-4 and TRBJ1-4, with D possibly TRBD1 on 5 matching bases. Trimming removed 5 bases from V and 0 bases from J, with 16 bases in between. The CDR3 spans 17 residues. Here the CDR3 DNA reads TGTGCCAGCAGTCCCCGGGACGGAGAAACAACTAATGAAAAACTGTTTTTT. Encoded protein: CASSPRDGETTNEKLFF.

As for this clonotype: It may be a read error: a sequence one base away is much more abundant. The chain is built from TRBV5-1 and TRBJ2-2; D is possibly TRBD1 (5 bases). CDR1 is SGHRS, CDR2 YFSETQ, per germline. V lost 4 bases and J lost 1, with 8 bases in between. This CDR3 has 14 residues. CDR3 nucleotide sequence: TGCGCCAGCAGCGACGGACAGAACACCGGGGAGCTGTTTTTT. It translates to CASSDGQNTGELFF.

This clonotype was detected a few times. CDR3: CSAKRDGNQPQHF. In nucleotides, the CDR3 is TGCAGTGCTAAAAGGGACGGTAATCAGCCCCAGCATTTT. This chain connects TRBV20-1 to TRBJ1-5; maybe TRBD1 (5 bases). There are 13 residues in the CDR3. Trimming shortened V by 4 bases and J by 4 bases, and 11 bases separated the two germline ends. Germline values: CDR1 DFQATT, CDR2 SNEGSKA (reference sequence).

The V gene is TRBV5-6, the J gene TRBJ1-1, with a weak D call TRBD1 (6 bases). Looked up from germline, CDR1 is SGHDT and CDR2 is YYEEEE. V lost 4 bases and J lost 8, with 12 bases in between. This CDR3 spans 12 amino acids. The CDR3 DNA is TGTGCCAGCAGCCCTGGGACACTGGAAGCTTTCTTT. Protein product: CASSPGTLEAFF.

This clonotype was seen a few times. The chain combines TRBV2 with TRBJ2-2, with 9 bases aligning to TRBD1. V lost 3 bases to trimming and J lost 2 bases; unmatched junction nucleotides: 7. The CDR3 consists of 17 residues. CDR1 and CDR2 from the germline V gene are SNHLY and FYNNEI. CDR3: CASSDPGQGTNTGELFF. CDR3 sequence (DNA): TGTGCCAGCAGTGATCCTGGACAGGGGACAAACACCGGGGAGCTGTTTTTT.

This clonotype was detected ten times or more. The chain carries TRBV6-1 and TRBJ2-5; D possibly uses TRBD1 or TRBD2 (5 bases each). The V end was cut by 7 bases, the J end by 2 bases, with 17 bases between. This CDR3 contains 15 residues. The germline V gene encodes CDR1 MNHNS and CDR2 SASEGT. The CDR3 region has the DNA TGTGCCAGCAAAGCGGTGTGGGGGTTACAAGAGACCCAGTACTTC. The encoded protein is CASKAVWGLQETQYF.

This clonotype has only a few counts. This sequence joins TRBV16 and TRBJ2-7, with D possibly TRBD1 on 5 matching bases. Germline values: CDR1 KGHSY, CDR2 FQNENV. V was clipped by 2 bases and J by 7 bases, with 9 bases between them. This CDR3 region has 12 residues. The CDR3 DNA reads TGTGCCAGCAGCCAAATAGCAGGGGAGCAGTACGTC. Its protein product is CASSQIAGEQYV.

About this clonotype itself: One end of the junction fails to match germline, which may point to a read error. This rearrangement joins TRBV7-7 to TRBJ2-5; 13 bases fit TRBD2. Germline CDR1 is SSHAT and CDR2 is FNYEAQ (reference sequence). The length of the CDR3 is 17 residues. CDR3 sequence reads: CASSLGLAGAGQETQYF. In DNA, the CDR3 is TGTGCTAGCAGCTTAGGACTAGCGGGGGCCGGGCAAGAGACCCAGTACTTC.

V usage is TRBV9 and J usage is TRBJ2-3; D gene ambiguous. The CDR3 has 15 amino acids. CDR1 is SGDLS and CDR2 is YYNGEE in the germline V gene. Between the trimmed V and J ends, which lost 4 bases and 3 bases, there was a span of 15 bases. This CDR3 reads CASSLGSWGTDTQYF. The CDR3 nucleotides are TGTGCCAGCAGCCTAGGAAGTTGGGGTACAGATACGCAGTATTTT. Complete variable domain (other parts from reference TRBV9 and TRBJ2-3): DSGVTQTPKHLITATGQRVTLRCSPRSGDLSVYWYQQSLDQGLQFLIQYYNGEERAKGNILERFSAQQFPDLHSELNLSSLELGDSALYFCASSLGSWGTDTQYFGPGTRLTVL.

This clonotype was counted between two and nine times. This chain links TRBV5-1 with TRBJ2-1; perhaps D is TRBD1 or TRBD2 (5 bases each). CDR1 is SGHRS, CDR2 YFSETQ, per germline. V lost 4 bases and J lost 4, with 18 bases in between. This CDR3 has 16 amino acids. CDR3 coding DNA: TGCGCCAGCAGCCCCACTAGGGGTGAAAGGTACAATGAGCAGTTCTTC. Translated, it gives CASSPTRGERYNEQFF.

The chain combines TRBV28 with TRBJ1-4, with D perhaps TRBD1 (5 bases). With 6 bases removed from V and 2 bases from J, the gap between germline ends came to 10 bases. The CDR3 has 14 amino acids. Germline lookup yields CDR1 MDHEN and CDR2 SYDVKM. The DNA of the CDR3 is TGTGCCAGCAGGATCGGGGGTACTAATGAAAAACTGTTTTTT. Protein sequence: CASRIGGTNEKLFF.